These 28 T cell receptor beta chains originate from one sample sequenced in a study of cytomegalovirus exposure and HLA in healthy donors. Profiled with immunoSEQ multiplex PCR; TCRdb holds only in-frame clones, not every one. The data show 230,000 or so clones, 80% to 90% seen once. The sample taken for sequencing was PBMCs. Receptor source: a woman aged 18-29 years in good health and CMV-seronegative.

Note on this clone: An end of the junction does not agree with germline; a read error may underlie this. This sequence joins TRBV4-1 and TRBJ2-7; D gene uncertain. Germline CDR1 reads MGHRA; CDR2 reads YSYEKL. The CDR3 is 16 amino acids. The DNA for the CDR3 is TGCGCCAGCAGCCAAGGCCTCACGAGCCTCTCCGACGAGCAGTACTTC. It codes for CASSQGLTSLSDEQYF.

This chain uses TRBV28 with TRBJ1-3; 9 nucleotides line up with TRBD1. V dropped 8 bases and J dropped 3; count of bases not matched to a gene: 8. This CDR3 is 15 amino acids long. Germline CDR1 MDHEN, CDR2 SYDVKM. The CDR3 DNA is TGTGCCAGCTGGGGCCGGGACAGGGTTGGAAACACCATATATTTT. It specifies CASWGRDRVGNTIYF.

The J gene is TRBJ2-2, the V gene TRBV2; no reliable D call. This CDR3 contains 15 residues. Trimming shortened V by 6 bases and J by 0 bases, and 11 bases separated the two germline ends. CDR1 SNHLY and CDR2 FYNNEI come from the germline V gene. CDR3 region: CASSSKQPNTGELFF. The CDR3 region has the DNA TGTGCCAGCAGCTCAAAACAACCGAACACCGGGGAGCTGTTTTTT.

The chain carries TRBV23-1 and TRBJ1-3; tentatively, D is TRBD1 (5 bases). TRBV23-1 is an open reading frame whose function is uncertain. This CDR3 region has 17 residues. V was pared by 2 bases and J by 6 bases, with 20 bases between. The CDR3 nucleotides read TGCGCCAGCAGTCAAGGAAGGCAGGGCATTAAGTTAAACACCATATATTTT. This gives the protein CASSQGRQGIKLNTIYF.

CDR3 residues: CASSVGTPGEQFF. For the CDR3, the DNA is TGTGCCAGCAGCGTAGGCACGCCGGGTGAGCAGTTCTTC. V gene TRBV9 combines with J gene TRBJ2-1; D not resolved. V lost 0 bases, J lost 9 bases, and 10 bases lay in between. The germline V gene encodes CDR1 SGDLS and CDR2 YYNGEE. The CDR3 totals 13 residues.

Only one count was recorded for this clone. CDR3 sequence: CASSQTTGPGGYTF. The DNA of the CDR3 is TGCGCCAGCAGCCAAACTACAGGGCCCGGGGGCTACACCTTC. V gene TRBV4-1 combines with J gene TRBJ1-2; D perhaps matches TRBD1 (6 bases). The CDR3 covers 14 residues. V lost 2 bases and J 8 bases, leaving 15 bases between the germline ends. CDR1 and CDR2 from the germline V gene are MGHRA and YSYEKL.

V usage is TRBV28 and J usage is TRBJ1-1; no clear D. This CDR3 contains 13 residues. Per germline, CDR1 MDHEN and CDR2 SYDVKM. V lost 1 base to trimming and J lost 0 bases, with 3 bases between them. The DNA for the CDR3 is TGTGCCAGCAGTTTATTCATGAACACTGAAGCTTTCTTT. Translation: CASSLFMNTEAFF.

The gene calls are TRBV27 and TRBJ2-1, with 7 bases lining up with TRBD1. CDR1 and CDR2 from the germline V gene are MNHEY and SMNVEV (reference sequence). J gave up 2 bases and V 7 bases, and 5 bases lay outside the gene matches. There are 14 residues in the CDR3. DNA for the CDR3: TGTGCCAGCATCGGGCAGGGGGCCTACAATGAGCAGTTCTTC. Residues: CASIGQGAYNEQFF.

V usage is TRBV6-1 and J usage is TRBJ2-7; D unclear. The CDR3 length is 16 residues. The V and J ends lost 2 bases and 10 bases respectively, with 24 bases between them. Germline loops: CDR1 MNHNS, CDR2 SASEGT. This chain's CDR3 is CASSESLLLASSPQYF. The CDR3 region has the DNA TGTGCCAGCAGTGAATCTCTTCTCTTGGCTAGTTCTCCACAGTACTTC.

J is TRBJ2-7 and V is TRBV5-1; TRBD2 is a possible D gene (6 bases). Germline V gene lookup returns CDR1 SGHRS and CDR2 YFSETQ. Trimming took off 1 base at V and 1 base at J, with 9 bases between the two ends. The CDR3 has 14 amino acids. CDR3 in DNA: TGCGCCAGCAGCTTGACGGGAGAATCCTACGAGCAGTACTTC. This codes for CASSLTGESYEQYF. Complete variable domain (other parts from reference TRBV5-1 and TRBJ2-7): KAGVTQTPRYLIKTRGQQVTLSCSPISGHRSVSWYQQTPGQGLQFLFEYFSETQRNKGNFPGRFSGRQFSNSRSEMNVSTLELGDSALYLCASSLTGESYEQYFGPGTRLTVT.

This rearrangement joins TRBV5-1 to TRBJ2-7; D unresolved. The CDR3 contains 16 residues. Germline assignment: CDR1 SGHRS and CDR2 YFSETQ. Trimming removed 4 bases at V and 2 bases at J, with 19 bases between. This chain's CDR3 is CASSPKDSAPTYEQYF. Here the CDR3 DNA reads TGCGCCAGCAGCCCGAAAGACTCTGCGCCGACCTACGAGCAGTACTTC.

V usage is TRBV19 and J usage is TRBJ2-1; 13 bases are a match to TRBD2. This CDR3 spans 18 amino acids. V dropped 5 bases and J dropped 3; count of bases not matched to a gene: 10. Looked up from germline, CDR1 is LNHDA and CDR2 is SQIVND (reference sequence). The DNA for the CDR3 is TGTGCCAGTAGTTCCTATAGGACTAGCGGGAGACTCTACAATGAGCAGTTCTTC. Its protein product is CASSSYRTSGRLYNEQFF.

The chain has TRBV13 and TRBJ2-7; 7 bases fit TRBD1. Germline lookup yields CDR1 PRHDT and CDR2 FYEKMQ (reference sequence). The CDR3 length is 14 residues. V was pared by 4 bases and J by 2 bases, with 5 bases of the junction left unmatched. CDR3 sequence: CASSSRDRTYEQYF. CDR3 nucleotides: TGTGCCAGCAGCTCCCGGGACAGAACCTACGAGCAGTACTTC. The whole variable domain, remainder taken from reference TRBV13 and TRBJ2-7, is AAGVIQSPRHLIKEKRETATLKCYPIPRHDTVYWYQQGPGQDPQFLISFYEKMQSDKGSIPDRFSAQQFSDYHSELNMSSLELGDSALYFCASSSRDRTYEQYFGPGTRLTVT.

CDR3: CASSFSRYEQYF. The CDR3, as DNA: TGTGCCAGCAGCTTTTCCCGCTACGAGCAGTACTTC. J is TRBJ2-7 and V is TRBV7-9; unclear D gene. Germline loops: CDR1 SEHNR, CDR2 FQNEAQ (reference sequence). The CDR3 runs 12 residues. With 3 bases removed from V and 3 bases from J, the gap between germline ends came to 6 bases.

The chain uses TRBV10-3 and TRBJ2-5; D gene unclear. The CDR3 covers 13 residues. Trimming cost V 0 bases and J 6 bases, with 8 bases left between them. The germline CDR1 and CDR2 sequences are ENHRY and SYGVKD. The CDR3 loop is CAISESMWQTQYF. The CDR3 nucleotides read TGTGCCATCAGTGAGTCGATGTGGCAGACCCAGTACTTC.

The rearrangement joins TRBV6-1 to TRBJ2-7, with 7 nucleotides matching TRBD1. V shed 4 bases and J 0 bases; nucleotides not matched to a gene: 9. Germline V gene sequence: CDR1 MNHNS, CDR2 SASEGT. This CDR3 is built from 16 residues. CDR3 bases: TGTGCCAGCAGTGCCGCAGCGAGGACAGGCTCCTACGAGCAGTACTTC. It yields the protein CASSAAARTGSYEQYF.

V usage is TRBV6-1 and J usage is TRBJ2-7; TRBD2 agrees at 7 bases. From germline, CDR1 is MNHNS and CDR2 SASEGT. J lost 5 bases, V lost 5 bases, and 6 bases had no gene match. The CDR3 is 13 amino acids. The CDR3 spells CASSLSTSNEQYF. The DNA for the CDR3 is TGTGCCAGCAGTTTATCGACTAGCAACGAGCAGTACTTC.

The chain is built from TRBV6-1 and TRBJ1-5; D may be TRBD1 (6 bases). Germline V lookup: CDR1 MNHNS, CDR2 SASEGT. The CDR3 totals 13 residues. Trimming removed 8 bases from V and 5 bases from J, with 13 bases in between. The DNA for the CDR3 is TGTGCCAGCTACTTACAGGGTGATCAGCCCCAGCATTTT. It yields the protein CASYLQGDQPQHF.

The chain couples TRBV11-2 to TRBJ2-7; the D gene is possibly TRBD1 (6 bases). CDR1 is SGHAT and CDR2 is FQNNGV in the germline V gene. Trimming pared 0 bases from V and 3 bases from J, leaving 18 bases between. This CDR3 has 17 amino acids. CDR3 loop: CASSLDSGQGNVYEQYF. The CDR3 DNA reads TGTGCCAGCAGCTTAGATTCTGGGCAGGGGAACGTCTACGAGCAGTACTTC.

V is TRBV6-5 and J is TRBJ2-7; maybe TRBD2 (5 bases). Germline CDR1 and CDR2: MNHEY and SVGAGI. Trimming took off 2 bases at V and 0 bases at J, with 11 bases between the two ends. The CDR3 consists of 15 residues. The chain's CDR3 is CASSYTRWTSYEQYF. CDR3 in DNA: TGTGCCAGCAGTTACACTAGGTGGACCTCCTACGAGCAGTACTTC.

The CDR3 here is CASSFGGLQFF. The CDR3 region has the DNA TGTGCCAGCAGTTTCGGCGGGTTGCAGTTCTTC. The V gene is TRBV27, the J gene TRBJ2-1; D is possibly TRBD2 (5 bases). The germline CDR1 and CDR2 sequences are MNHEY and SMNVEV (reference sequence). The CDR3 has 11 residues. V shed 3 bases and J shed 12 bases, with 9 bases lying between them.

The chain carries TRBV30 and TRBJ1-1; D is uncertain. This CDR3 has 12 amino acids. Germline values: CDR1 GTSNPN, CDR2 SVGIG (reference sequence). With 5 bases removed from V and 2 bases from J, the gap between germline ends came to 9 bases. Here the CDR3 reads CAWDEGNTEAFF. For the CDR3, the DNA is TGTGCCTGGGACGAGGGAAACACTGAAGCTTTCTTT.

The CDR3 DNA sequence: TGTGCCAGCAGCTTAGATGATACAGGGGGCTTCGAGTACTTC. Protein product: CASSLDDTGGFEYF. This rearrangement joins TRBV7-9 to TRBJ2-7, with TRBD1 matching over 9 bases. This CDR3 spans 14 amino acids. J was trimmed by 11 bases and V by 1 base; bases with no gene match: 9. CDR1 is SEHNR and CDR2 is FQNEAQ in the germline V gene (reference sequence). Filled out from reference TRBV7-9 and TRBJ2-7, the complete variable domain reads DTGVSQNPRHKITKRGQNVTFRCDPISEHNRLYWYRQTLGQGPEFLTYFQNEAQLEKSRLLSDRFSAERPKGSFSTLEIQRTEQGDSAMYLCASSLDDTGGFEYFGPGTRLTVT.

The chain employs TRBV7-3 and TRBJ2-3; 15 bases match TRBD2. CDR3 size: 19 residues. J lost 0 bases, V lost 4 bases, and 8 bases had no gene match. The germline gives CDR1 SGHTA, CDR2 FQGTGA. The CDR3 here is CASSSVPGLAGGSTDTQYF. The CDR3, as DNA: TGTGCCAGCAGCTCTGTGCCGGGACTAGCGGGGGGTAGCACAGATACGCAGTATTTT.

The genes are TRBV15 and TRBJ1-5, with D possibly TRBD1 on 5 matching bases. V lost 0 bases and J lost 7, with 13 bases in between. Germline CDR1 reads LNHNV; CDR2 reads YYDKDF (reference sequence). CDR3 length: 15 amino acids. The CDR3 DNA follows: TGTGCCACCAGCAGAGATGTACAGGTTTACCAGCCCCAGCATTTT. It yields the protein CATSRDVQVYQPQHF.

V and J are TRBV6-6 and TRBJ1-3; 10 bases agree with TRBD1. The CDR3 is 15 residues long. Germline V CDR1 and CDR2: MNHNY, SVGAGI (reference sequence). J was trimmed by 3 bases and V by 7 bases; bases with no gene match: 6. The CDR3 DNA is TGTGCCAGCAAACCGACAGGGGGCTTTGGAAACACCATATATTTT. Its translation: CASKPTGGFGNTIYF.

The chain employs TRBV28 and TRBJ1-5; weak D call: TRBD1 (5 bases). With 6 bases removed from V and 6 bases from J, the gap between germline ends came to 18 bases. Per germline, CDR1 MDHEN and CDR2 SYDVKM. The CDR3 extends over 15 amino acids. DNA for the CDR3: TGTGCCAGCAGAAAGTCCGGGGGAATAGGTCAGCCCCAGCATTTT. It is translated as CASRKSGGIGQPQHF. Full variable domain (outside the CDR3, taken from reference TRBV28 and TRBJ1-5): DVKVTQSSRYLVKRTGEKVFLECVQDMDHENMFWYRQDPGLGLRLIYFSYDVKMKEKGDIPEGYSVSREKKERFSLILESASTNQTSMYLCASRKSGGIGQPQHFGDGTRLSIL.

The J gene is TRBJ2-1, the V gene TRBV7-9; TRBD2 might be the D (6 bases). The CDR3 length is 15 residues. The V and J ends lost 1 base and 4 bases respectively, with 11 bases between them. Germline V gene lookup returns CDR1 SEHNR and CDR2 FQNEAQ (reference sequence). The CDR3 is CASSLGSGSYNEQFF. Here the CDR3 DNA reads TGTGCCAGCAGCTTAGGCAGCGGGTCATACAATGAGCAGTTCTTC.